The 3 T cell receptor beta chains below come from one sample, sequenced in a study of cytomegalovirus exposure and HLA in healthy donors. Libraries were prepared by immunoSEQ multiplex PCR; TCRdb keeps only in-frame clonotypes and omits some of them. The data hold around 250,000 clones, with about 90% observed a single time. Material: PBMCs. The origin of the receptors is a woman aged 25 to 39 in good health and CMV-seronegative.

This clone showed up just once. The rearrangement joins TRBV28 to TRBJ1-1, with D perhaps matching TRBD1 (5 bases). V shed 7 bases and J shed 4 bases, with 16 bases lying between them. The CDR3 has 14 amino acids. The germline gives CDR1 MDHEN, CDR2 SYDVKM. The CDR3 protein is CASTFGGRGTEAFF. The DNA of the CDR3 is TGTGCCAGCACCTTCGGGGGTCGGGGCACTGAAGCTTTCTTT.

The rearrangement uses TRBV27 and TRBJ1-2; D uncertain. Trimming removed 0 bases at V and 1 base at J, with 3 bases between. The CDR3 runs to 13 residues. Germline assignment: CDR1 MNHEY and CDR2 SMNVEV (reference sequence). DNA of the CDR3: TGTGCCAGCAGTTTATCCAGTAACTATGGCTACACCTTC. Residues: CASSLSSNYGYTF.

The gene calls are TRBV12-2 and TRBJ2-3; the table's D call TRBD1 went unverified against the DNA. TRBV12-2 is listed as a pseudogene. There are 20 residues in the CDR3. CDR3 protein: CASRFGSWGQGRKHTDTQYF. CDR3 coding DNA: TGTGCAAGTCGCTTTGGGTCGTGGGGACAGGGGAGGAAACACACGGATACGCAGTATTTT.